This T cell receptor (beta chain) was sequenced in a study of blood T cells in healthy people across ages. This clonotype has at least ten counts. Its antigen remains unidentified. Study results and limitations: Age advanced and TCR beta diversity per million T cells fell, roughly linearly. Estimated diversity, derived from one million T cells, was regarded as an underestimate.

The CDR3 is 12 residues long. Looked up from germline, CDR1 is DFQATT and CDR2 is SNEGSKA (reference sequence). V lost 5 bases, J lost 6 bases, and 13 bases lay in between. It was with a sample-barcoded 5' primer and a J-beta primer mix that a second PCR of about 7 to 12 cycles was run. TCRdb reprocessed the 5' RACE reads with MiXCR, giving one entry per CDR3 protein. This sample has roughly 1.7 million distinct CDR3 sequences; roughly a third occur once, and the top ten carry 11%. Sequencing used blood. The genes are TRBV20-1 and TRBJ1-2; the D gene is possibly TRBD1 (6 bases). This TCR was sampled from a woman aged 25-40 years in good health. The CDR3 region is CSASRGKDGYTF. In nucleotides, the CDR3 is TGCAGTGCTTCGAGGGGGAAGGATGGCTACACCTTC.